This T cell receptor beta chain was obtained from a study of blood T cell repertoires in COVID-19. Produced via immunoSEQ multiplex PCR; TCRdb's table is partial and in-frame only. The sample lists about 140,000 clones, 84% occurring once. The CDR3 is made up of 12 amino acids. Trimming pared 7 bases from V and 8 bases from J, leaving 11 bases between. Germline V gene data show CDR1 as MDHEN and CDR2 as SYDVKM. The sequencing sample was made of peripheral blood. The source of this sequence is an older woman with acute or convalescent COVID-19. The chain has TRBV28 and TRBJ2-2, with D hard to call. In DNA, the CDR3 is TGTGCCAGCAAGCGTTCAGTAGGGGAGCTGTTTTTT. This codes for CASKRSVGELFF.